This T cell receptor beta chain was obtained from a study of sequential checkpoint blockade in melanoma. The assay was immunoSEQ multiplex PCR, and TCRdb's table has in-frame clones only and misses some. The table records thousands of clones, 20% to 25% of them present only once. Treatment given: randomized to nivolumab then ipilimumab (arm A) or the reverse (arm B). There are 13 residues in the CDR3. In germline, CDR1 is ENHRY, CDR2 SYGVKD. Trimming shortened V by 2 bases and J by 2 bases, and 7 bases separated the two germline ends. The TCR originated in a human donor with melanoma. This material consisted of tumor tissue (inferred from file names), taken from a patient given nivolumab and ipilimumab in sequence. This chain uses TRBV10-3 with TRBJ2-7; D unresolved. CDR3 bases: TGTGCCATCAGTGAGGACGGCACCTACGAGCAGTACTTC. As protein: CAISEDGTYEQYF.